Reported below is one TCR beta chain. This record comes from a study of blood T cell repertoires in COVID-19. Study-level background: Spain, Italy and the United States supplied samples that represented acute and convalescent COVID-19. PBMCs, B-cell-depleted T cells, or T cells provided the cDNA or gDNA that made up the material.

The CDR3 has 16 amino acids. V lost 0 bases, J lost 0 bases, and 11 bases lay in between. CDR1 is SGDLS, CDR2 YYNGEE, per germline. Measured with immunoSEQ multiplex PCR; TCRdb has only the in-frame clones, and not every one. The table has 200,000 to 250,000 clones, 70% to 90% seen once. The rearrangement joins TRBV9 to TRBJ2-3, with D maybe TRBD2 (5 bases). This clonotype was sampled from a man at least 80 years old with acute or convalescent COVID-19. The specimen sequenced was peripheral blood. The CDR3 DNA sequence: TGTGCCAGCAGCGTAGATAGCGTTCTTAGCACAGATACGCAGTATTTT. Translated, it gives CASSVDSVLSTDTQYF.